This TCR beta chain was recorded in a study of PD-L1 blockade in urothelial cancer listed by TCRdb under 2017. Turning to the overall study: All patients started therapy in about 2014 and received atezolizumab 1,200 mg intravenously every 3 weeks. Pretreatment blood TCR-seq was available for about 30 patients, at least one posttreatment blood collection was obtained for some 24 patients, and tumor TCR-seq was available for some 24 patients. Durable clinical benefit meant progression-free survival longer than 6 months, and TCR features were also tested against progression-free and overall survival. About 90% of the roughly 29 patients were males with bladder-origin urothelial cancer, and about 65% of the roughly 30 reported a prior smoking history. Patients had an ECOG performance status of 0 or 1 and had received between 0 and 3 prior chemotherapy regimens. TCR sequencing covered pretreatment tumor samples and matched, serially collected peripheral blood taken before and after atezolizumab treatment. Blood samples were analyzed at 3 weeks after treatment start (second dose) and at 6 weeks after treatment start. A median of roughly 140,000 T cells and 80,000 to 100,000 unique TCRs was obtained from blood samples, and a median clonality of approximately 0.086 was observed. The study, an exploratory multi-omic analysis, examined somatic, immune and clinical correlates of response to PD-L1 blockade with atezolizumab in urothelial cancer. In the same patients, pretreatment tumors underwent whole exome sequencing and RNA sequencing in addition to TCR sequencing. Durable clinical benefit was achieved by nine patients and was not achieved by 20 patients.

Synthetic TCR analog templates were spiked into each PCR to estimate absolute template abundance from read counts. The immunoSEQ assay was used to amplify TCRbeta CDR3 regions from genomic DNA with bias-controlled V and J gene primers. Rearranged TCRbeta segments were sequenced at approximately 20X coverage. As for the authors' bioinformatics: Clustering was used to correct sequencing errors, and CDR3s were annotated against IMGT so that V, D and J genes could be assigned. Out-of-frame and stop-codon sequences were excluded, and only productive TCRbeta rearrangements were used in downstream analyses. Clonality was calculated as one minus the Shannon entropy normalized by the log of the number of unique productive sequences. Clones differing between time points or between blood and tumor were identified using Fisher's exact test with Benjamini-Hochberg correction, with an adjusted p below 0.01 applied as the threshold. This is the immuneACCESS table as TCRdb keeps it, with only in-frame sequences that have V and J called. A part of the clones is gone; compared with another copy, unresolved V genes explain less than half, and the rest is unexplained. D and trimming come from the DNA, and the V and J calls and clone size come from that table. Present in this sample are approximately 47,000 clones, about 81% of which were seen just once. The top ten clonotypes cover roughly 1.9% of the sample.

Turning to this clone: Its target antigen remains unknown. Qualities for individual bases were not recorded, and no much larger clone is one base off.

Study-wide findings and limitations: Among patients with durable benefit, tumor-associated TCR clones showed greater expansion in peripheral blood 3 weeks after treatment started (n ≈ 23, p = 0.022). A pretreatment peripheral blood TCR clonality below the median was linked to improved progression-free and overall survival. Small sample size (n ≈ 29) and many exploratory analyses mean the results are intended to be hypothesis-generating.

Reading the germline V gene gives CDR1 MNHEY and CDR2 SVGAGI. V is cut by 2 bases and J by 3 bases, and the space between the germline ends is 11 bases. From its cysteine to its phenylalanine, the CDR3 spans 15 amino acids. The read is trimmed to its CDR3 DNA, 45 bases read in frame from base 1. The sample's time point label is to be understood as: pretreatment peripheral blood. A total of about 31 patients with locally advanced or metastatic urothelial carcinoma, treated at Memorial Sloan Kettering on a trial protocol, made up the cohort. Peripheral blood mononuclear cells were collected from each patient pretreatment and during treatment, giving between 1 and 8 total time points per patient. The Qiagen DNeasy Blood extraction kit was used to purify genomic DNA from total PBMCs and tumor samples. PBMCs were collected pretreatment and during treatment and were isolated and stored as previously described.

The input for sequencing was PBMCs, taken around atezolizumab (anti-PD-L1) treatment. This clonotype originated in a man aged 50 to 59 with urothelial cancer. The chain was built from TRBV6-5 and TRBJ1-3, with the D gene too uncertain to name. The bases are TGTGCCAGCAGTTACGGCAGGCCGGATGGAAACACCATATATTTT. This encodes CASSYGRPDGNTIYF.